At least ten counts were recorded for the clone carrying this TCR beta chain. As yet, its antigen is unknown. TCRdb re-derived calls from the reads in MiXCR, one entry per CDR3 protein. The table lists about 320,000 distinct CDR3 sequences, over 7.5% of them singletons. The data were taken from a study of T cell repertoires in cytomegalovirus infection. Whole-study findings and limits: HLA-C-restricted, CMV-specific TCR beta clonotypes were dominant ex vivo.

Sequencing was done on a sample of PBMCs. This sequence was found in a human donor in good health (CMV status not recorded). Some clones in this sample may be carry-over from other donors' samples.

The CDR3 sequence is CASSQDTYRGTETQYF. Written as DNA, the CDR3 is TGCGCCAGCAGCCAAGATACTTACAGGGGAACCGAGACCCAGTACTTC. The chain recombines TRBV4-3 with TRBJ2-5; 7 bases agree with TRBD1. The CDR3 covers 16 residues. Trimming removed 0 bases from V and 5 bases from J; junction bases left unmatched: 9. Germline lookup yields CDR1 LGHNA and CDR2 YSLEER.